Shown below are 30 T cell receptor beta chains from a single sample sequenced in a study of control samples from healthy donors and cancer patients. The method was immunoSEQ multiplex PCR; TCRdb's version includes in-frame clones alone and lacks a portion of them. The table has about 41,000 clones, about 94% seen once. Sequencing was carried out using blood. These receptor sequences come from a man in his 60s in good health.

This chain joins TRBV28 and TRBJ1-1; 8 bases fit TRBD1. Germline V gene lookup returns CDR1 MDHEN and CDR2 SYDVKM. V gave up 5 bases and J gave up 11 bases; unmatched junction bases: 7. The CDR3 length is 12 residues. In nucleotides, the CDR3 is TGTGCCAGCAGTCTCCTGCAGGGGGCGGCTTTCTTT. Its translation: CASSLLQGAAFF.

The J gene is TRBJ2-3, the V gene TRBV4-1; 12 bases match TRBD2. This CDR3 spans 16 amino acids. From germline, CDR1 is MGHRA and CDR2 YSYEKL. Losses at the gene ends were 6 bases for V and 1 base for J; bases not matched to a gene: 5. CDR3 residues: CASRNRLAGGTDTQYF. CDR3 in DNA: TGCGCCAGCAGGAACCGACTAGCGGGAGGCACAGATACGCAGTATTTT.

The gene calls are TRBV19 and TRBJ2-7, with 13 bases identical to TRBD2. CDR1 is LNHDA and CDR2 is SQIVND in the germline V gene (reference sequence). The CDR3 is made up of 14 amino acids. The V and J ends lost 5 bases and 10 bases, in that order; junction bases with no gene match: 8. CDR3 DNA sequence: TGTGCCAGTAGTGCCTCCGGGACTAGCGGGAACCAGTACTTC. The encoded protein is CASSASGTSGNQYF.

J is TRBJ2-7 and V is TRBV28; 7 bases are a match to TRBD1. The ends lost 4 bases at V and 5 bases at J; junction bases unmatched: 11. The length of the CDR3 is 15 residues. Germline lookup yields CDR1 MDHEN and CDR2 SYDVKM. The CDR3 region has the DNA TGTGCCAGCAGTTCTGTATCGACAGGGTTGCACGAGCAGTACTTC. This encodes CASSSVSTGLHEQYF.

The rearrangement joins TRBV5-6 to TRBJ2-1, with 7 positions matching TRBD1. The ends lost 4 bases at V and 0 bases at J; junction bases unmatched: 7. The CDR3 contains 16 residues. From germline, CDR1 is SGHDT and CDR2 YYEEEE. CDR3 bases: TGTGCCAGCAGCCAGGGACAGCTGAGCTCCTACAATGAGCAGTTCTTC. This gives the protein CASSQGQLSSYNEQFF.

The table lists this clone with a count of one. This chain joins TRBV28 and TRBJ1-1; D unresolved. The V end was cut by 6 bases, the J end by 1 base, with 9 bases between. The CDR3 consists of 13 residues. From germline, CDR1 is MDHEN and CDR2 SYDVKM. In nucleotides, the CDR3 is TGTGCCAGCAGCCCGACAAAGAACACTGAAGCTTTCTTT. As protein: CASSPTKNTEAFF.

V is TRBV18 and J is TRBJ1-4, with TRBD1 identical over 9 bases. V gave up 1 base and J gave up 8 bases; unmatched junction bases: 5. Germline CDR1 KGHSH, CDR2 LQKENI. CDR3 size: 15 residues. The CDR3, as DNA: TGTGCCAGCTCACCACAGGACAGGGGATCCGAAAAACTGTTTTTT. Its translation is CASSPQDRGSEKLFF.

The rearrangement joins TRBV7-9 to TRBJ1-4; 11 bases match TRBD1. Trimming took 4 bases from V and 5 from J; bases not matched to a gene: 6. Germline V lookup: CDR1 SEHNR, CDR2 FQNEAQ (reference sequence). This CDR3 spans 16 amino acids. CDR3 loop: CASSYGQGALNEKLFF. CDR3 coding DNA: TGTGCCAGCAGCTACGGACAGGGGGCTTTGAATGAAAAACTGTTTTTT. Variable domain in full (rest from reference TRBV7-9 and TRBJ1-4): DTGVSQNPRHKITKRGQNVTFRCDPISEHNRLYWYRQTLGQGPEFLTYFQNEAQLEKSRLLSDRFSAERPKGSFSTLEIQRTEQGDSAMYLCASSYGQGALNEKLFFGSGTQLSVL.

This clone was observed once. V is TRBV6-1 and J is TRBJ2-7; 8 bases line up with TRBD2. CDR1 MNHNS and CDR2 SASEGT come from the germline V gene. Losses at the gene ends were 6 bases for V and 7 bases for J; bases not matched to a gene: 11. This CDR3 is 14 amino acids long. The CDR3 sequence: CASSPGGSRTEQYF. Here the CDR3 DNA reads TGTGCCAGCAGCCCGGGGGGGAGCCGTACGGAGCAGTACTTC.

The rearrangement joins TRBV28 to TRBJ2-3; D ambiguous. The CDR3 covers 12 residues. In germline, CDR1 is MDHEN, CDR2 SYDVKM. The ends were cut back, 3 bases at V and 4 bases at J, with 5 bases in the middle. As DNA, the CDR3 is TGTGCCAGCAGTTTCCGTGCAGATACGCAGTATTTT. Amino acid sequence: CASSFRADTQYF.

The rearrangement joins TRBV9 to TRBJ2-1; 11 bases line up with TRBD1. The CDR3 has 16 amino acids. The J segment lost 6 bases and the V segment lost 3 bases, leaving 8 bases of the junction unmatched. Germline CDR1 and CDR2: SGDLS and YYNGEE. Here the CDR3 DNA reads TGTGCCAGCAGCGCCAGGATTGGGACAGGGGGCAATGAGCAGTTCTTC. This codes for CASSARIGTGGNEQFF.

The chain carries TRBV28 and TRBJ1-4; 10 bases fit TRBD1. CDR1 is MDHEN and CDR2 is SYDVKM in the germline V gene. V was clipped by 5 bases and J by 1 base; unmatched bases: 4. The CDR3 runs 16 residues. CDR3 protein: CASSIDRGRTNEKLFF. The CDR3 bases are TGTGCCAGCAGTATCGACAGGGGGCGAACTAATGAAAAACTGTTTTTT.

The V call is TRBV6-4, the J call TRBJ2-3; D is unclear. V was pared by 0 bases and J by 6 bases, with 7 bases between. CDR1 MRHNA and CDR2 SNTAGT come from the germline V gene. The CDR3 contains 13 residues. The CDR3 nucleotides read TGTGCCAGCAGTGACTCTGGTAGGGATACGCAGTATTTT. Encoded protein: CASSDSGRDTQYF.

This clone has just a few counts. The V gene is TRBV7-3, the J gene TRBJ1-2, with no clear D. V was cut by 0 bases and J by 2 bases, with 10 bases left in between. CDR1 is SGHTA and CDR2 is FQGTGA in the germline V gene. The CDR3 is 15 amino acids. The CDR3 DNA sequence: TGTGCCAGCAGCTTAACTGATGGTGGGAACTATGGCTACACCTTC. It specifies CASSLTDGGNYGYTF.

The chain has TRBV3-1 (or the pseudogene TRBV3-2) and TRBJ2-7, with 12 bases identical to TRBD2. This CDR3 region has 16 residues. Germline V gene sequence: CDR1 LGHDT, CDR2 YNNKEL (reference sequence). The V segment lost 1 base and the J segment 6 bases; nucleotides outside the gene matches: 7. The CDR3 nucleotides read TGTGCCAGCAGCCAAGGTCCTAGCGGGAGGGCGTCCGAGCAGTACTTC. This encodes CASSQGPSGRASEQYF.

The gene calls are TRBV9 and TRBJ2-7, with D tentatively TRBD1 or TRBD2 (5 bases each). Germline assignment: CDR1 SGDLS and CDR2 YYNGEE. This CDR3 has 12 amino acids. V shed 3 bases and J shed 5 bases, with 9 bases lying between them. The CDR3 DNA is TGTGCCAGCAGCGGGGACGGGAACGAGCAGTACTTC. As protein: CASSGDGNEQYF.

The chain employs TRBV9 and TRBJ2-5, with TRBD2 matching 7 bases. Trimming cost V 0 bases and J 2 bases; bases outside gene matches: 4. This CDR3 region has 15 residues. Germline loops: CDR1 SGDLS, CDR2 YYNGEE. CDR3 nucleotide sequence: TGTGCCAGCAGCGTAGGTCTAGCGGTACAAGAGACCCAGTACTTC. It specifies CASSVGLAVQETQYF.

The J gene is TRBJ2-7, the V gene TRBV2; unclear D gene. V lost 6 bases and J 1 base, leaving 13 bases between the germline ends. This CDR3 is built from 14 residues. Per the germline V gene, CDR1 is SNHLY and CDR2 is FYNNEI. The CDR3 spells CASRPPISSYEQYF. The CDR3 region has the DNA TGTGCCAGCAGACCGCCGATTTCTTCCTACGAGCAGTACTTC.

The CDR3 sequence: CASSLVQGAGNTIYF. DNA of the CDR3: TGTGCCAGCAGCTTAGTACAGGGAGCTGGAAACACCATATATTTT. J is TRBJ1-3 and V is TRBV7-8, with a tentative D call TRBD1 (6 bases). The CDR3 runs to 15 residues. Germline V gives CDR1 SGHVS, CDR2 FQNEAQ. V lost 1 base, J lost 2 bases, and 9 bases lay in between. The variable domain in full, with the rest retrieved from reference TRBV7-8 and TRBJ1-3, is GAGVSQSPRYKVAKRGQDVALRCDPISGHVSLFWYQQALGQGPEFLTYFQNEAQLDKSGLPSDRFFAERPEGSVSTLKIQRTQQEDSAVYLCASSLVQGAGNTIYFGEGSWLTVV.

CDR3 DNA: TGTGCCAGCAGTCGTACTAGCGGGAGCACAGATACGCAGTATTTT. It encodes CASSRTSGSTDTQYF. The chain employs TRBV11-3 and TRBJ2-3; 9 bases are shared with TRBD2. This CDR3 region has 15 residues. V lost 6 bases to trimming and J lost 0 bases; unmatched junction nucleotides: 4. Germline loops: CDR1 SGHNT, CDR2 YENEEA.

The V gene is TRBV12-3 or TRBV12-4, the J gene TRBJ2-7; a possible D gene is TRBD2 (6 bases). The CDR3 sequence is 13 residues long. The V gene lost 3 bases and the J gene lost 2 bases, with 8 bases spanning the gap. CDR3 loop: CASSLRDAYEQYF. The DNA of the CDR3 is TGTGCCAGCAGTTTGCGGGACGCCTACGAGCAGTACTTC.

This chain uses TRBV6-5 with TRBJ2-7; D unresolved. V lost 7 bases to trimming and J lost 2 bases, with 12 bases between them. The CDR3 covers 13 residues. In germline, CDR1 is MNHEY, CDR2 SVGAGI. The CDR3 loop is CASTGSGTYEQYF. The CDR3 DNA reads TGTGCCAGCACGGGTTCGGGCACCTACGAGCAGTACTTC.

The rearrangement joins TRBV27 to TRBJ1-5; the D gene is possibly TRBD1 (5 bases). Germline CDR1 is MNHEY and CDR2 is SMNVEV (reference sequence). Deletions cut 7 bases from V and 4 bases from J, with 17 bases between. The CDR3 has 15 residues. CDR3 in DNA: TGTGCCAGCACCCCTCGGGGCAGCCAAAATCAGCCCCAGCATTTT. As protein: CASTPRGSQNQPQHF.

This clone was observed a few times. The chain joins TRBV6-6 to TRBJ1-3; D gene ambiguous. Per the germline V gene, CDR1 is MNHNY and CDR2 is SVGAGI (reference sequence). Between the trimmed V and J ends, which lost 7 bases and 0 bases, there was a span of 10 bases. This CDR3 contains 14 residues. DNA for the CDR3: TGTGCCAGCACCGAGACCCCCTCTGGAAACACCATATATTTT. Protein: CASTETPSGNTIYF.

The J gene is TRBJ2-2, the V gene TRBV24-1, with D tentatively TRBD1 or TRBD2 (5 bases each). Trimming pared 12 bases from V and 3 bases from J, leaving 10 bases between. This CDR3 region has 12 residues. The V gene's germline CDR1 is KGHDR and CDR2 SFDVKD. CDR3 coding DNA: TGTGCCGGGGGTTCGGACACCGGGGAGCTGTTTTTT. It encodes CAGGSDTGELFF.

This sequence joins TRBV7-9 and TRBJ1-5; D might be TRBD1 (5 bases). From germline, CDR1 is SEHNR and CDR2 FQNEAQ (reference sequence). Trimming took off 3 bases at V and 0 bases at J, with 12 bases between the two ends. The CDR3 spans 16 residues. CDR3 sequence (DNA): TGTGCCAGCAGCTTGGGGGGTGGTAATAGCAATCAGCCCCAGCATTTT. As protein: CASSLGGGNSNQPQHF.

As DNA, the CDR3 is TGTGCCAGCAGCACTAGCGGGAGCTCCTACAATGAGCAGTTCTTC. This translates into CASSTSGSSYNEQFF. The chain couples TRBV11-2 to TRBJ2-1; 11 nucleotides agree with TRBD2. The CDR3 is made up of 15 amino acids. Germline V gives CDR1 SGHAT, CDR2 FQNNGV. V shed 5 bases, J shed 0 bases, and the junction held 0 bases outside the gene matches. The full variable domain, completed using reference TRBV11-2 and TRBJ2-1, is EAGVAQSPRYKIIEKRQSVAFWCNPISGHATLYWYQQILGQGPKLLIQFQNNGVVDDSQLPKDRFSAERLKGVDSTLKIQPAKLEDSAVYLCASSTSGSSYNEQFFGPGTRLTVL.

The rearrangement uses TRBV29-1 and TRBJ1-2, with 9 bases identical to TRBD1. V dropped 3 bases and J dropped 3; count of bases not matched to a gene: 5. Germline assignment: CDR1 SQVTM and CDR2 ANQGSEA. The CDR3 length is 14 residues. CDR3 sequence: CSVDGQGIDYGYTF. Written as DNA, the CDR3 is TGCAGCGTTGATGGACAGGGGATTGACTATGGCTACACCTTC.

This clone was recorded only once. This chain connects TRBV5-1 to TRBJ1-1; 7 bases line up with TRBD1. The CDR3 consists of 15 residues. V gave up 0 bases and J gave up 5 bases; unmatched junction bases: 7. Germline CDR1 is SGHRS and CDR2 is YFSETQ. CDR3 in DNA: TGCGCCAGCAGCTTGGACAGGGGATTAGCAACTGAAGCTTTCTTT. This gives the protein CASSLDRGLATEAFF. The full variable domain, its missing parts supplied by reference TRBV5-1 and TRBJ1-1, is KAGVTQTPRYLIKTRGQQVTLSCSPISGHRSVSWYQQTPGQGLQFLFEYFSETQRNKGNFPGRFSGRQFSNSRSEMNVSTLELGDSALYLCASSLDRGLATEAFFGQGTRLTVV.

V usage is TRBV15 and J usage is TRBJ2-5; D might be TRBD1 or TRBD2, each matching 6 bases. The CDR3 covers 12 residues. Germline lookup yields CDR1 LNHNV and CDR2 YYDKDF (reference sequence). V was shortened by 7 bases and J by 5 bases, with 11 bases between the two germline ends. The CDR3 DNA is TGTGCCACCACCGGAGGGGGGGAGACCCAGTACTTC. Protein product: CATTGGGETQYF.